The 2 T cell receptor beta chains presented below share a single source sample, sequenced in a study of cytomegalovirus exposure and HLA in healthy donors. With 60 Vbeta and 13 Jbeta primers, the PCR was carried out. The protocol was immunoSEQ multiplex PCR, while the TCRdb copy is restricted to in-frame clones and leaves out a portion. Of 95,000 to 150,000 clones listed, 80% were seen once; the top ten hold 8.9%. Input material: PBMCs. Source of these receptors: a man aged 30 to 39 in good health and CMV-seropositive.

V is TRBV10-3 and J is TRBJ1-1; unclear D gene. Per germline, CDR1 ENHRY and CDR2 SYGVKD. V was shortened by 2 bases and J by 7 bases, with 8 bases between the two germline ends. The CDR3 spans 12 residues. This CDR3 is CAISETYSEAFF. The CDR3 DNA is TGTGCCATCAGTGAGACCTACAGTGAAGCTTTCTTT.

Only one count was recorded for this clone. A much larger clone is a single base away; this may be a read error. Other DNA variants within this sample encode the same CDR3. The rearrangement uses TRBV9 and TRBJ1-2; the match to TRBD1 covers 8 bases. The CDR3 is 14 amino acids. V was pared by 0 bases and J by 6 bases, with 4 bases of the junction left unmatched. Germline loops: CDR1 SGDLS, CDR2 YYNGEE. The CDR3 region has the DNA TGTGCCAGCAGCGTAGCTGCAGGGGGCGATGGCTACACCTTC. Residues: CASSVAAGGDGYTF.